Listed here are 7 T cell receptor beta chains from one sample, sequenced in a study of blood T cell repertoires in COVID-19. The protocol was immunoSEQ multiplex PCR, while the TCRdb copy is restricted to in-frame clones and leaves out a portion. This table has about 91,000 clones, roughly 85% appearing once. The specimen was peripheral blood. Receptors were obtained from a man aged 65 to 79 with acute or convalescent COVID-19.

The chain joins TRBV6-1 to TRBJ2-1; the match to TRBD1 covers 8 bases. The CDR3 loop spans 16 amino acids. Germline trimming cut 4 bases from V and 5 bases from J; bases unmatched to any gene: 10. CDR1 is MNHNS, CDR2 SASEGT, per germline. The CDR3 loop is CASSAETGVSNNEQFF. Written as DNA, the CDR3 is TGTGCCAGCAGTGCCGAGACAGGGGTGAGCAACAATGAGCAGTTCTTC.

The chain links TRBV19 to TRBJ1-2; D unclear. This CDR3 has 13 amino acids. The germline V gene has CDR1 LNHDA and CDR2 SQIVND (reference sequence). V was trimmed by 7 bases and J by 3 bases, leaving 12 bases between them. CDR3 residues: CASTLRSHYGYTF. The CDR3 coding sequence is TGTGCCAGTACCCTCCGGAGTCACTATGGCTACACCTTC.

The chain couples TRBV12-5 to TRBJ1-2, with 10 bases fitting TRBD1. Germline lookup yields CDR1 LGHNT and CDR2 FRNRAP. Trimming took 3 bases from V and 0 from J; bases not matched to a gene: 4. The CDR3 consists of 16 residues. The CDR3 reads CASGLDRGQANYGYTF. The CDR3 nucleotides read TGTGCTAGTGGTTTAGACAGGGGGCAAGCTAACTATGGCTACACCTTC.

In DNA form, the CDR3 reads TGTGCCAGCAGCCAAGGGGGGGGCGGATACAATGAGCAGTTCTTC. This gives the protein CASSQGGGGYNEQFF. The chain is built from TRBV3-1 (or the pseudogene TRBV3-2) and TRBJ2-1, with a tentative D call TRBD2 (7 bases). The germline V gene encodes CDR1 LGHDT and CDR2 YNNKEL (reference sequence). CDR3 size: 15 residues. V was clipped by 1 base and J by 4 bases, with 11 bases between them.

The gene calls are TRBV3-1 (or the pseudogene TRBV3-2) and TRBJ1-5, with D maybe TRBD1 (6 bases). The CDR3 spans 15 residues. Germline V gene sequence: CDR1 LGHDT, CDR2 YNNKEL (reference sequence). Trimming stripped 1 base from V and 7 bases from J, with 14 bases between. The CDR3 loop reads CASSQGRGAVQPQHF. CDR3 coding DNA: TGTGCCAGCAGCCAAGGCAGGGGAGCTGTCCAGCCCCAGCATTTT.

The CDR3 sequence: CASSPPGETSPLHF. CDR3 nucleotide sequence: TGCGCCAGCAGCCCCCCGGGGGAGACTTCACCCCTCCACTTT. V is TRBV4-1 and J is TRBJ1-6, with D possibly TRBD1 on 5 matching bases. Per the germline V gene, CDR1 is MGHRA and CDR2 is YSYEKL. This CDR3 has 14 amino acids. V was clipped by 4 bases and J by 9 bases, with 13 bases between them.

The CDR3 region is CASSHLVPGGDATNEKLFF. CDR3 DNA sequence: TGCGCCAGCAGCCACCTGGTCCCGGGAGGGGACGCAACTAATGAAAAACTGTTTTTT. The chain links TRBV4-1 to TRBJ1-4; possible D gene TRBD1, 5 bases. Trimming cost V 3 bases and J 0 bases, with 20 bases left between them. The CDR3 has 19 amino acids. Germline CDR1 reads MGHRA; CDR2 reads YSYEKL.